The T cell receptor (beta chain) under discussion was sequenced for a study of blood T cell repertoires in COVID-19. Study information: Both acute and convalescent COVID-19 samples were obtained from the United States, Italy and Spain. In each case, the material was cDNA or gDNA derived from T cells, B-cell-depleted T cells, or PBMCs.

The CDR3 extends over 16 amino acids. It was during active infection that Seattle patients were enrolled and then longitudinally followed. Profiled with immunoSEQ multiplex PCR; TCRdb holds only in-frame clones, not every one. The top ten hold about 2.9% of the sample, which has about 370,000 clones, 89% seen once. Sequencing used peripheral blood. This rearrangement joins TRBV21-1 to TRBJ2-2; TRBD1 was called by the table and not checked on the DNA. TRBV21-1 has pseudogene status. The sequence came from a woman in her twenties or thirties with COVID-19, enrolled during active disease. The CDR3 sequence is CASSAKTGDGTGELFF. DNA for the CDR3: TGTGCCAGCAGCGCAAAGACAGGGGACGGCACCGGGGAGCTGTTTTTT.